The 2 T cell receptor beta chains given below trace back to one sample, sequenced in a study of T cells in Graves' hyperthyroidism and ophthalmopathy. From RNA transcripts, TCR beta CDR3 regions were amplified. HTBI primers were used for first-round RT-PCR of the TCR CDR3. TCRdb re-called the multiplex PCR reads through MiXCR, storing one row per CDR3 protein. The table records about 130,000 distinct CDR3 sequences, 22% of them present only once. What was sequenced was blood. These receptors originate from a woman between 50 and 59 years old with Graves' hyperthyroidism that later progressed to Graves' ophthalmopathy.

The genes are TRBV19 and TRBJ2-3, with no clear D. Germline V gene sequence: CDR1 LNHDA, CDR2 SQIVND (reference sequence). The CDR3 contains 15 residues. V was shortened by 6 bases and J by 1 base, with 14 bases between the two germline ends. CDR3: CASSLDLGGTDTQYF. The CDR3 bases are TGTGCCAGTAGCCTTGACCTAGGAGGCACAGATACGCAGTATTTT.

This clonotype was recorded at least ten times. The chain combines TRBV12-3 or TRBV12-4 with TRBJ2-6; 7 bases are a match to TRBD1. Trimming took 0 bases from V and 1 from J; bases not matched to a gene: 3. The CDR3 runs 17 residues. The CDR3 region is CASSLAGGASGANVLTF. The CDR3 region has the DNA TGTGCCAGCAGTTTAGCAGGGGGCGCTTCTGGGGCCAACGTCCTGACTTTC.